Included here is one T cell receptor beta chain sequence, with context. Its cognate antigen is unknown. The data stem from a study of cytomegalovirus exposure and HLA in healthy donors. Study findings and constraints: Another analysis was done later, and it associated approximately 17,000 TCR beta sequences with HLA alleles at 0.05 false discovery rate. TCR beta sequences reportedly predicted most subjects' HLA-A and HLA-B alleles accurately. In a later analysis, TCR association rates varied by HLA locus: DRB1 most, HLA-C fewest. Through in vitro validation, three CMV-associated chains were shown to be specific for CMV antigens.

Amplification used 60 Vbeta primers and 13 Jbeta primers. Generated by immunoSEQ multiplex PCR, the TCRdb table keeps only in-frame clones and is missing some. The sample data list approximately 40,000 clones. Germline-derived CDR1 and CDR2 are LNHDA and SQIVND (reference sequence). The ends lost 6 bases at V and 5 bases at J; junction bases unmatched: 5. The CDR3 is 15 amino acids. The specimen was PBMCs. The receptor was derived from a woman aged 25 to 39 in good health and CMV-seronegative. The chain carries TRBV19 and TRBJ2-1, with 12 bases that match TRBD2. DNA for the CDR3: TGTGCCAGTAGCCCGACTAGCGGGAGTGACAATGAGCAGTTCTTC. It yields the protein CASSPTSGSDNEQFF. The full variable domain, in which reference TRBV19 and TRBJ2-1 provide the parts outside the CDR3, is DGGITQSPKYLFRKEGQNVTLSCEQNLNHDAMYWYRQDPGQGLRLIYYSQIVNDFQKGDIAEGYSVSREKKESFPLTVTSAQKNPTAFYLCASSPTSGSDNEQFFGPGTRLTVL.